This TCR beta chain was sequenced in a study of T cell responses to AZD1222 COVID-19 vaccine. Concerning this clone itself: Its antigen remains unknown.

CDR3 length: 14 residues. Germline loops: CDR1 SNHLY, CDR2 FYNNEI. Trimming removed 10 bases at V and 6 bases at J, with 19 bases between. This table comes from immunoSEQ multiplex PCR, and its TCRdb copy is limited to in-frame clones, with some not included. The sample lists roughly 120,000 clones, 88% occurring once. Study conclusions and caveats: Females made up more of the donors, who were largely white British, and clonal diversity may have come out too low.

This receptor was obtained from an adult in good health. Material: peripheral blood, obtained on day 0 of MenACWY control vaccination. The V call is TRBV2, the J call TRBJ2-4; possibly TRBD1 for D (5 bases). The CDR3 region is CATTPQGGVNIQYF. The CDR3 region has the DNA TGTGCCACCACCCCCCAGGGTGGGGTAAACATTCAGTACTTC.